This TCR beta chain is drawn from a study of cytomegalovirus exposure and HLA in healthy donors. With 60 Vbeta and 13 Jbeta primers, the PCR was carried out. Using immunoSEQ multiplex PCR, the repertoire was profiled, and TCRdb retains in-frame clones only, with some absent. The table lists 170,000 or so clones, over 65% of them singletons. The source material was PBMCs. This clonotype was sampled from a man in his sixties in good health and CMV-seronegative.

The CDR3 bases are TGTGCCAGCAGCCCGAAGAGGGAACCCTACGAGCAGTACTTC. This encodes CASSPKREPYEQYF. The V call is TRBV5-4, the J call TRBJ2-7, with TRBD2 as a possible D gene (5 bases). The CDR3 loop spans 14 amino acids. CDR1 is SGHNT, CDR2 YYREEE, per germline (reference sequence). V lost 4 bases, J lost 2 bases, and 13 bases lay in between. Variable domain in full (rest from reference TRBV5-4 and TRBJ2-7): ETGVTQSPTHLIKTRGQQVTLRCSSQSGHNTVSWYQQALGQGPQFIFQYYREEENGRGNFPPRFSGLQFPNYSSELNVNALELDDSALYLCASSPKREPYEQYFGPGTRLTVT.